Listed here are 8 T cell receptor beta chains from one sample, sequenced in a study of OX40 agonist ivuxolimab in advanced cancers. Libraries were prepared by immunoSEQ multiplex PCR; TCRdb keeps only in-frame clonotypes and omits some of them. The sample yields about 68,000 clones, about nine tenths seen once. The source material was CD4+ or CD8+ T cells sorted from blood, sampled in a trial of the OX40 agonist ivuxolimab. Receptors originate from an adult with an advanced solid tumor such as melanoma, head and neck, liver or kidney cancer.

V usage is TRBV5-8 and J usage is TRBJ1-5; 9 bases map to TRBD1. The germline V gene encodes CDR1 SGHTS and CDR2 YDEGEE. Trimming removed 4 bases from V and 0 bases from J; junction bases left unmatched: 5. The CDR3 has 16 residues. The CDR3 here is CASSTRTGVSNQPQHF. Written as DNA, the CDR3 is TGTGCCAGCAGCACGAGGACAGGGGTTAGCAATCAGCCCCAGCATTTT.

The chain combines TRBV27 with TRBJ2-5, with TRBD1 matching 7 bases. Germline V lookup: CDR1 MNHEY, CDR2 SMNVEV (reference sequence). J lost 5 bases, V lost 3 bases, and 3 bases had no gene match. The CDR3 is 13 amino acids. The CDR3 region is CASSFTGVETQYF. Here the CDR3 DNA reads TGTGCCAGCAGTTTCACAGGGGTGGAGACCCAGTACTTC.

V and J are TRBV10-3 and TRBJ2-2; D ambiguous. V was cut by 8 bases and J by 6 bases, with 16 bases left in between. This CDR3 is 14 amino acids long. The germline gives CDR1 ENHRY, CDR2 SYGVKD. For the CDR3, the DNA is TGTGCCATCGGGCCCGAAAAGGATTCCGGGGAGCTGTTTTTT. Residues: CAIGPEKDSGELFF.

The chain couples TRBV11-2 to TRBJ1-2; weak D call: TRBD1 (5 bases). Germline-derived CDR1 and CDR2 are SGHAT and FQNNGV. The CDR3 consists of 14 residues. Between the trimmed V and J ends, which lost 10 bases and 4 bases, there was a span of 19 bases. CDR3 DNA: TGTGCCACCCACTGGATTGGGGGTGCCTATGGCTACACCTTC. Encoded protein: CATHWIGGAYGYTF.

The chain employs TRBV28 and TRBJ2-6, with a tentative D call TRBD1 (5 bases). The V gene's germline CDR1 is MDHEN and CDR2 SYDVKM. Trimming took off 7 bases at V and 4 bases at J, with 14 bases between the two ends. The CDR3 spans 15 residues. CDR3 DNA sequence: TGTGCCAGCACCTCTGGGGCTGTGGGGGCCAACGTCCTGACTTTC. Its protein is CASTSGAVGANVLTF.

CDR3 sequence: CASSYSLWTESYEQYF. DNA for the CDR3: TGTGCCAGCAGTTACTCGCTTTGGACAGAGTCCTACGAGCAGTACTTC. This chain uses TRBV6-5 with TRBJ2-7; D is perhaps TRBD1 (6 bases). Deletions cut 0 bases from V and 1 base from J, with 13 bases between. The CDR3 extends over 16 amino acids. From germline, CDR1 is MNHEY and CDR2 SVGAGI.

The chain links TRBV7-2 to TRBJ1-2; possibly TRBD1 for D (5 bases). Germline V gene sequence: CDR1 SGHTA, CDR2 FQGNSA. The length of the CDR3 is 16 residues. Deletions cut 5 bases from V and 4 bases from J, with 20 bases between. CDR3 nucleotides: TGTGCCAGCAGCATACTAAGGGGCACCCCCTTCTATGGCTACACCTTC. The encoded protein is CASSILRGTPFYGYTF.

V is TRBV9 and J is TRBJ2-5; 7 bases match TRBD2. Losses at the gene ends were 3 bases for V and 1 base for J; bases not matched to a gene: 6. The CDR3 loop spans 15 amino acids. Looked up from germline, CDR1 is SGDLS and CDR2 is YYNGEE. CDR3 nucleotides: TGTGCCAGCAGCGCCATCACTAGCGCCCAAGAGACCCAGTACTTC. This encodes CASSAITSAQETQYF. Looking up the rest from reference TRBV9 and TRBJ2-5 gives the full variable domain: DSGVTQTPKHLITATGQRVTLRCSPRSGDLSVYWYQQSLDQGLQFLIQYYNGEERAKGNILERFSAQQFPDLHSELNLSSLELGDSALYFCASSAITSAQETQYFGPGTRLLVL.